This T cell receptor (beta chain) was sequenced during a study of blood T cell repertoires in COVID-19 (dated by TCRdb to the early 2020s). For the study in its entirety: The collaborator samples originated in the United States, Italy and Spain and spanned the acute and convalescent phases of COVID-19. The material from the prospective study consisted of cDNA or gDNA derived from T cells, B-cell-depleted T cells, or PBMCs. A de-identified subject ID, COVID-19 status, age in years and sex were almost always included in the sample metadata. Deeply sampled blood TCRbeta repertoires from subjects exposed to, actively infected with, or recovered from COVID-19 were included in the dataset. The repertoires were released in a freely available public database intended as a resource for research on the immune response to SARS-CoV-2. Where available, HLA class I and class II types were obtained from metadata supplied by the sample provider rather than from assay-based typing. The samples were drawn from the first 160 participants of the ongoing ImmuneRACE study and from about 1,200 subjects provided by 6 global collaborators. What the study reported, not specific to this receptor: The amount of clinical and demographic metadata varied by source and participant and was provided uncurated.

Points on this clone: What antigen it recognizes has not been identified. No base-level quality is on record; no much larger clone is a single base apart.

One collaborating source in Seattle enrolled patients while the patients were actively infected and followed the patients over time throughout the course of disease. Whole blood was collected in K2EDTA tubes by collaborating institutions according to the institutions' own protocols. Collaborator samples were shipped for TCRbeta analysis as frozen whole blood, isolated PBMCs, or DNA extracted from either sample type. The CDR3, cysteine through phenylalanine, is 15 amino acids long. Here the CDR3 DNA is all that survives: 45 bases in frame from base 1. V is cut by 3 bases and J by 0 bases, and the space between the germline ends is 9 bases. Via the germline V gene (reference sequence), CDR1 is LNHDA and CDR2 SQIVND. The immunoSEQ Assay, a bias-controlled multiplex PCR, was used to amplify TCRbeta CDR3 regions from genomic DNA. Per the source publication's procedure: The number of nucleated cells in each sample was estimated by amplification of reference gene primers within the assay. To quantify the absolute abundance of each unique TCRbeta CDR3 rearrangement, sequence reads were collapsed and filtered. For each sample, productive Simpson clonality was calculated as the square root of Simpson's diversity index over productive rearrangements. TCRdb took over this immuneACCESS table, retaining in-frame rearrangements with V and J assigned. Such tables are incomplete; in checked studies, under half of the missing clones stem from an unresolved V gene, and the remainder is unexplained. V, J and clone size are those of that table, while D and trimming were read from the DNA. The sample table contains roughly 400,000 clones; only one count was recorded for around 87% of them. The top ten clones comprise about 2.3% of the sample.

The sample was peripheral blood. The TCR originated in a woman aged 55-70 years with COVID-19, enrolled during active disease. Recombination linked TRBV19 to TRBJ1-3; the D gene identity is not certain. The CDR3 corresponds to CASSITDYSGNTIYF. The nucleotides read TGTGCCAGTAGTATTACGGACTACTCTGGAAACACCATATATTTT.